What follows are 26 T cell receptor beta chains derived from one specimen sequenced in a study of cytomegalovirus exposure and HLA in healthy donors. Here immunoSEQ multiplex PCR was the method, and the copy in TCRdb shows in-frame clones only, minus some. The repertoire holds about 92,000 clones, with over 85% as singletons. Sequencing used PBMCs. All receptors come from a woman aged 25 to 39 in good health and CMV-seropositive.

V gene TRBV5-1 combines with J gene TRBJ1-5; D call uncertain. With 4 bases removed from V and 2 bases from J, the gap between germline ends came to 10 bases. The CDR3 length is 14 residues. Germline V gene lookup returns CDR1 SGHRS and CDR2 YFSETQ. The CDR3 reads CASSPDGGNQPQHF. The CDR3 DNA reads TGCGCCAGCAGCCCCGACGGGGGCAATCAGCCCCAGCATTTT.

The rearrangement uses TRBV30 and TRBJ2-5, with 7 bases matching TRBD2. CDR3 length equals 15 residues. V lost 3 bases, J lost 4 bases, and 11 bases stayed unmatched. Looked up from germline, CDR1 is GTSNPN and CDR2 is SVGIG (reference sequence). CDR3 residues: CAWRQKGGSGETQYF. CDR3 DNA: TGTGCCTGGAGACAAAAGGGCGGGAGTGGAGAGACCCAGTACTTC.

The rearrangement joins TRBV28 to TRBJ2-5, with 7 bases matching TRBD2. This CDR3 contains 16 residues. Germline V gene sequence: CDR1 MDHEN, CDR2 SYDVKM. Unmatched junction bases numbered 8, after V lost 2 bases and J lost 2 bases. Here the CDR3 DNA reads TGTGCCAGCAGTTTAGGGGGAGGGCCGTCTCAAGAGACCCAGTACTTC. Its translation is CASSLGGGPSQETQYF. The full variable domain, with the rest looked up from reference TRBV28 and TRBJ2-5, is DVKVTQSSRYLVKRTGEKVFLECVQDMDHENMFWYRQDPGLGLRLIYFSYDVKMKEKGDIPEGYSVSREKKERFSLILESASTNQTSMYLCASSLGGGPSQETQYFGPGTRLLVL.

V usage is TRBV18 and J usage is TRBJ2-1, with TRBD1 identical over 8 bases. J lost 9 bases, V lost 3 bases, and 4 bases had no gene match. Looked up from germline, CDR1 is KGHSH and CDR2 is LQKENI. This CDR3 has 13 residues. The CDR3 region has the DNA TGTGCCAGCTCACCTCAGGGGGCGGGTGAGCAGTTCTTC. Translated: CASSPQGAGEQFF.

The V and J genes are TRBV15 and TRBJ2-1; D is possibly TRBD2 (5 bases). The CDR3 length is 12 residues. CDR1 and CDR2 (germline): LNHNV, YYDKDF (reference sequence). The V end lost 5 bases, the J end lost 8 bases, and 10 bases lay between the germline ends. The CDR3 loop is CATSVPGDEQFF. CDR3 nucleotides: TGTGCCACCAGCGTCCCCGGGGATGAGCAGTTCTTC.

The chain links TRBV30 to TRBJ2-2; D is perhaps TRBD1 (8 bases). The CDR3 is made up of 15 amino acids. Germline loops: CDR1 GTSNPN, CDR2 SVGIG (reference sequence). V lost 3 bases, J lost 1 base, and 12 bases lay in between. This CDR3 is CAWSSGTGNTGELFF. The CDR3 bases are TGTGCCTGGAGCAGCGGGACAGGGAACACCGGGGAGCTGTTTTTT.

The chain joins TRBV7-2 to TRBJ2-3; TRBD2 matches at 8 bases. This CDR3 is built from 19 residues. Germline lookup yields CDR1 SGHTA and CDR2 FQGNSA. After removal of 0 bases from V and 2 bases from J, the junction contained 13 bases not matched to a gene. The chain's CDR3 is CASSLASSGSNENTDTQYF. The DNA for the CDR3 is TGTGCCAGCAGCTTAGCGTCCAGCGGGAGTAATGAAAACACAGATACGCAGTATTTT.

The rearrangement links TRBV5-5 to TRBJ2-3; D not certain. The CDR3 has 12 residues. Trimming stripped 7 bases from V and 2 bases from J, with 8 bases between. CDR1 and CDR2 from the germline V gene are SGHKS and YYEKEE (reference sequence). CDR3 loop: CASSRNTDTQYF. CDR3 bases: TGTGCCAGCTCTAGAAACACAGATACGCAGTATTTT.

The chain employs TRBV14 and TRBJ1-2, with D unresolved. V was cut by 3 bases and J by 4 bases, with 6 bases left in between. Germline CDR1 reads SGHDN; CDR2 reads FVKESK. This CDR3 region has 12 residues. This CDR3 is CASSHYSYGYTF. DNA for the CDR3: TGTGCCAGCAGCCATTACAGCTATGGCTACACCTTC.

In nucleotides, the CDR3 is TGTGCCAGCAGTTTTGGGGCAGGGGTGTCCGGGGAGCTGTTTTTT. Its protein product is CASSFGAGVSGELFF. The chain recombines TRBV28 with TRBJ2-2; D possibly corresponds to TRBD1 (6 bases). The germline V and J ends were trimmed by 3 bases and 6 bases, with 14 bases remaining between them. CDR1 and CDR2 from the germline V gene are MDHEN and SYDVKM. The length of the CDR3 is 15 residues.

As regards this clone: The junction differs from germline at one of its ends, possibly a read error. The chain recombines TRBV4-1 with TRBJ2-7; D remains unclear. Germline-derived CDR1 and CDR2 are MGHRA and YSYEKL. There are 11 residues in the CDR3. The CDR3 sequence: CASSQEAEVVF. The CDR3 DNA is TGCGCCAGCAGCCAAGAGGCAGAAGTTGTTTTC.

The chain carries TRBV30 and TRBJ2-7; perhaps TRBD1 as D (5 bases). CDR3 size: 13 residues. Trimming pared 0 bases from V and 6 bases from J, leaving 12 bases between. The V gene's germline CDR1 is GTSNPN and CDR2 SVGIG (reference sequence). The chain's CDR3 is CAWSVSGYGEQYF. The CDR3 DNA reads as TGTGCCTGGAGTGTTTCAGGGTACGGCGAGCAGTACTTC.

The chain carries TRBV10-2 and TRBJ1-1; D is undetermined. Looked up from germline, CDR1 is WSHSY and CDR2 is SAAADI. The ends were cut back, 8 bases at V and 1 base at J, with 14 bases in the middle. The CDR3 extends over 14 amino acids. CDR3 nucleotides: TGCGCCAGCCGCCCCAGGACTGGGAACACTGAAGCTTTCTTT. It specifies CASRPRTGNTEAFF.

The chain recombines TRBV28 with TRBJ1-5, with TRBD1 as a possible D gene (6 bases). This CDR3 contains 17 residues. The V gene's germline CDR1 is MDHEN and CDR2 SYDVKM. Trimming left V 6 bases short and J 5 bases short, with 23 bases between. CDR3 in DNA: TGTGCCAGCAGCCGCCGAGAGTCTCGCGGGGGCCATCAGCCCCAGCATTTT. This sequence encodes CASSRRESRGGHQPQHF.

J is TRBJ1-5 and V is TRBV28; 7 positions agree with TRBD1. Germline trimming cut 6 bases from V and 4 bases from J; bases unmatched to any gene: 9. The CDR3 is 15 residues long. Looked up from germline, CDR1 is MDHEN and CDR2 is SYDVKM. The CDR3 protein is CASRTPGGLNQPQHF. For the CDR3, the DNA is TGTGCCAGCAGGACACCAGGGGGGCTTAATCAGCCCCAGCATTTT.

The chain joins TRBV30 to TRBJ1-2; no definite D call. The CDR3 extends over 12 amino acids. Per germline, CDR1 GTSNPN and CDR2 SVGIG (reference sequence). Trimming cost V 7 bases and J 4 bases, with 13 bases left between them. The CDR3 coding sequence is TGTGCCTCGCAAGCGGGCGTCTATGGCTACACCTTC. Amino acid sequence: CASQAGVYGYTF.

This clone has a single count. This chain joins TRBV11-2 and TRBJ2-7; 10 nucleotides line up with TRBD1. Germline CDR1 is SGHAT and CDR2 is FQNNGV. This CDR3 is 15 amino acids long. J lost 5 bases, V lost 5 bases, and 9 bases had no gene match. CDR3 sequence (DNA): TGTGCCAGCAGCCCCCCGACAGGGGGCCCCGACGAGCAGTACTTC. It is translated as CASSPPTGGPDEQYF.

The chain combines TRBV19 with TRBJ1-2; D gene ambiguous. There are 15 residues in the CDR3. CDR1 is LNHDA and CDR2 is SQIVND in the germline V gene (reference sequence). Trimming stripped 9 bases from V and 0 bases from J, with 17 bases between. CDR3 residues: CASSETVLANYGYTF. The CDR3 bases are TGTGCCAGCTCGGAGACCGTTTTAGCTAACTATGGCTACACCTTC.

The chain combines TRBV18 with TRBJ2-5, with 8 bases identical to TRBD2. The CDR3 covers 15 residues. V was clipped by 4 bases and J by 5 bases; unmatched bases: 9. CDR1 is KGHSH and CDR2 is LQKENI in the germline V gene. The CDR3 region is CASSLTSGDRETQYF. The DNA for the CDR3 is TGTGCCAGCTCACTAACTAGCGGTGATCGGGAGACCCAGTACTTC.

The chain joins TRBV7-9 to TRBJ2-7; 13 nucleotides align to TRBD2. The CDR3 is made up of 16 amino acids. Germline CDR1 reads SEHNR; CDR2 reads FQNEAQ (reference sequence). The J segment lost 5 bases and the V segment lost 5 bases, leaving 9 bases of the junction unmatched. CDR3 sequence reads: CASSTSGRAVFHEQYF. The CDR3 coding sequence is TGTGCCAGCAGCACTAGCGGGAGGGCTGTTTTCCACGAGCAGTACTTC.

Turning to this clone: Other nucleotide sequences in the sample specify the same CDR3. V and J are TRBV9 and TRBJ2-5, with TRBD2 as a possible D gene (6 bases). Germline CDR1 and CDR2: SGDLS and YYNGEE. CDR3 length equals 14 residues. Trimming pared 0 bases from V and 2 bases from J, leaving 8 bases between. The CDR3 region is CASSVAGTQETQYF. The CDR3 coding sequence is TGTGCCAGCAGCGTAGCGGGGACTCAAGAGACCCAGTACTTC.

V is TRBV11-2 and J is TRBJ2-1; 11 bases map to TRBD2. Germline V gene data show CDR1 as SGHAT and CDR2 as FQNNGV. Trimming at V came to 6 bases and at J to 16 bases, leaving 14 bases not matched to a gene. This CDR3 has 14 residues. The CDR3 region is CASRLVSGRALFFF. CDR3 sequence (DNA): TGTGCCAGCAGACTAGTTAGCGGGAGGGCCCTCTTTTTCTTC.

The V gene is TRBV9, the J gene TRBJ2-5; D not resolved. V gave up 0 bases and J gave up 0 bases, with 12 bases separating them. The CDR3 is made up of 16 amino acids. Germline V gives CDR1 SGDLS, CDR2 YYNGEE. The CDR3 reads CASSVAARAHQETQYF. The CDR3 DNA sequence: TGTGCCAGCAGCGTAGCAGCGCGAGCGCACCAAGAGACCCAGTACTTC.

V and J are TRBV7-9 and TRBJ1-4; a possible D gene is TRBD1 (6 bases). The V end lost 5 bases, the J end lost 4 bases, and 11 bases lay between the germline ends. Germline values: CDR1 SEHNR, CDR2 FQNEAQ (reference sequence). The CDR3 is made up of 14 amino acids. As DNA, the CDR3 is TGTGCCAGCAGCCCAGGACAGCTTAATGAAAAACTGTTTTTT. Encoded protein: CASSPGQLNEKLFF.

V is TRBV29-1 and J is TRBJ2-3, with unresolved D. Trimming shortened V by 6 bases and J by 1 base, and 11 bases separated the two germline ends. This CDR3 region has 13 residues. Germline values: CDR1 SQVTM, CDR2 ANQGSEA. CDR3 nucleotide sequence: TGCAGCGTAAGGAAGCGAGGCACAGATACGCAGTATTTT. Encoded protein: CSVRKRGTDTQYF.

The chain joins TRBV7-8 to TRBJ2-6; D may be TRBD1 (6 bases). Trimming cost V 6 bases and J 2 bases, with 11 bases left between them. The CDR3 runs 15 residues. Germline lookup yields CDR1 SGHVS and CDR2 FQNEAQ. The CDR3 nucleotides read TGTGCCAGCAGAATAGGGGGAACTGGGGCCAACGTCCTGACTTTC. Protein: CASRIGGTGANVLTF.